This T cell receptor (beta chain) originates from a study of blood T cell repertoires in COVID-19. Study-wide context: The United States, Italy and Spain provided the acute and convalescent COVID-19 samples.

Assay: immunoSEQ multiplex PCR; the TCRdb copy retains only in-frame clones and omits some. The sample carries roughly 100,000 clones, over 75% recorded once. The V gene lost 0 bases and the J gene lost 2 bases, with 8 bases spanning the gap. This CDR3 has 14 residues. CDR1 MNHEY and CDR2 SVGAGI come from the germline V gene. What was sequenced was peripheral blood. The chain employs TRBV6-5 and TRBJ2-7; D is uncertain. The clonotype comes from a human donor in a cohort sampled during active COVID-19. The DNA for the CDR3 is TGTGCCAGCAGTTACTCGGCACCGACCTACGAGCAGTACTTC. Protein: CASSYSAPTYEQYF.